The sequence of this T cell receptor (beta chain) was determined in a study of blood T cell repertoires in COVID-19. The V gene's germline CDR1 is MNHNY and CDR2 SVGAGI (reference sequence). CDR3 size: 14 residues. The J segment lost 7 bases and the V segment lost 6 bases, leaving 11 bases of the junction unmatched. Data came from immunoSEQ multiplex PCR; TCRdb stores just in-frame clones and leaves some out. Found here are some 200,000 clones, 80% to 85% of them singletons; the top ten hold around 6.5%. The sequence was collected from a woman aged 35 to 49 with acute or convalescent COVID-19. The J gene is TRBJ1-1, the V gene TRBV6-6, with 7 bases that match TRBD1. Sequenced input: peripheral blood. The CDR3, as DNA: TGTGCCAGCAGCTCGTCGGGACAGCAGTTTGAAGCTTTCTTT. Protein product: CASSSSGQQFEAFF.